Each of the 9 T cell receptor beta chains below was sequenced from the same sample in a study of vaccination and CD4 T cells after COVID-19. No antigen is known for these receptors. The Oncomine TCR Beta short-read assay was applied to DNA of cultured CD4+ T cells. TCRdb re-called the PCR reads with MiXCR, one entry per CDR3 protein. The repertoire holds more than 12,000 distinct CDR3 sequences, with less than 70% as singletons. Described treatment: roughly 10-day PBMC culture with coronavirus spike peptide pools or control peptides (ViraFEST assay). The sequences come from CD4+ T cells from blood, cultured in vitro, collected before SARS-CoV-2 vaccination. The receptors derive from a human donor who had recovered from COVID-19.

V usage is TRBV10-3 and J usage is TRBJ1-1, with 7 bases lining up with TRBD1. The CDR3 length is 12 residues. The germline V gene encodes CDR1 ENHRY and CDR2 SYGVKD. Unmatched junction bases numbered 3, after V lost 3 bases and J lost 8 bases. Here the CDR3 DNA reads TGTGCCATCAGTGAAGACAGGGCCGAAGCTTTCTTT. It codes for CAISEDRAEAFF.

The rearrangement links TRBV7-2 to TRBJ2-1; no clear D. From germline, CDR1 is SGHTA and CDR2 FQGNSA. The germline V and J ends were trimmed by 2 bases and 6 bases, with 8 bases remaining between them. There are 13 residues in the CDR3. CDR3 sequence: CASSLNLLNEQFF. In nucleotides, the CDR3 is TGTGCCAGCAGCTTAAACCTCCTCAATGAGCAGTTCTTC.

The chain employs TRBV4-3 and TRBJ1-6; D is unresolved. This CDR3 comprises 15 residues. The V and J ends lost 0 bases and 7 bases respectively, with 10 bases between them. CDR1 LGHNA and CDR2 YSLEER come from the germline V gene. The CDR3 sequence is CASSQESFRNSPLHF. The CDR3 DNA sequence: TGCGCCAGCAGCCAAGAATCCTTCAGGAATTCACCCCTCCACTTT.

The chain combines TRBV2 with TRBJ1-2; a weak D match, TRBD1 (6 bases). The CDR3 contains 13 residues. Germline V gene lookup returns CDR1 SNHLY and CDR2 FYNNEI. V lost 4 bases and J lost 6, with 12 bases in between. DNA of the CDR3: TGTGCCAGCAGTGTCGGGAGGGGGGATGGCTACACCTTC. Its translation: CASSVGRGDGYTF.

This clonotype has a handful of counts. The V and J genes are TRBV19 and TRBJ1-2; the match to TRBD1 covers 8 bases. Germline V gives CDR1 LNHDA, CDR2 SQIVND (reference sequence). V was clipped by 7 bases and J by 2 bases; unmatched bases: 6. The CDR3 is 14 residues long. The CDR3 DNA is TGTGCCAGTACCATGGACAGGGTGAACTATGGCTACACCTTC. It codes for CASTMDRVNYGYTF.

The chain combines TRBV12-3 or TRBV12-4 with TRBJ2-7; D remains unclear. V was clipped by 1 base and J by 4 bases, with 11 bases between them. This CDR3 is 14 amino acids long. The CDR3: CASSLVGGLYEQYF. In DNA form, the CDR3 reads TGTGCCAGCAGTTTAGTTGGTGGGTTGTACGAGCAGTACTTC.

The chain links TRBV24-1 to TRBJ2-3; D remains unclear. From germline, CDR1 is KGHDR and CDR2 SFDVKD. Trimming took 4 bases from V and 3 from J, leaving 10 bases between them. The CDR3 sequence is 14 residues long. For the CDR3, the DNA is TGTGCCACCAGTGAGGATGGGGTAACAGATACGCAGTATTTT. It translates to CATSEDGVTDTQYF.

The rearrangement links TRBV6-1 to TRBJ1-1, with D maybe TRBD1 (5 bases). The germline V gene encodes CDR1 MNHNS and CDR2 SASEGT. This CDR3 is 17 amino acids long. V lost 4 bases and J 4 bases, leaving 22 bases between the germline ends. The CDR3 region is CASSGRIGTGLLTEAFF. CDR3 nucleotide sequence: TGTGCCAGCAGTGGAAGGATTGGGACGGGCCTACTCACTGAAGCTTTCTTT.

As regards this clonotype: A read error may account for a junction end that differs from germline. CDR3 in DNA: TGTGCCAGCAGTATATCGAGCGACAGGGGGCAATCACCCCTCCACTTT. It is translated as CASSISSDRGQSPLHF. The chain employs TRBV27 and TRBJ1-6; 10 nucleotides line up with TRBD1. The CDR3 extends over 16 amino acids. Germline V gene lookup returns CDR1 MNHEY and CDR2 SMNVEV (reference sequence).